This T cell receptor beta chain was sequenced for a study of shared clonotypes between healthy human individuals. Study-wide findings and caveats: An anticipated effect of sequencing depth on clonotype sharing among donors was recognized. The low donor count limited represented genetic and exposure-history diversity.

This CDR3 has 16 amino acids. Germline loops: CDR1 MDHEN, CDR2 SYDVKM. Germline trimming cut 0 bases from V and 2 bases from J; bases unmatched to any gene: 2. Method: immunoSEQ multiplex PCR; TCRdb's copy keeps in-frame clones and lacks some. Of 450,000 to 500,000 clones listed, around four fifths were seen once; the top ten hold approximately 12%. A word on this clone: Its antigen is not known.

The TCR sequence derives from a woman aged 40 to 50 in good health. Some clones in this sample may be carry-over from other donors' samples. The V gene is TRBV28, the J gene TRBJ1-3; 9 bases match TRBD1. Sequencing used PBMCs. The chain's CDR3 is CASSLWTGGTGNTIYF. The CDR3, as DNA: TGTGCCAGCAGTTTATGGACAGGGGGAACTGGAAACACCATATATTTT.